This T cell receptor beta chain stems from a study of identical twins. TCRdb itself ran the 5' RACE reads through MiXCR, one entry per CDR3 protein. The table shows more than 1.5 million distinct CDR3 sequences, with less than 40% occurring only once. This clonotype was observed a handful of times. V lost 5 bases, J lost 5 bases, and 3 bases stayed unmatched. The CDR3 spans 12 residues. In germline, CDR1 is DFQATT, CDR2 SNEGSKA (reference sequence). Healthy Caucasians, and only they, were the donors. Sequences were obtained from cord blood. The clonotype originates from a newborn girl in good health. The rearrangement links TRBV20-1 to TRBJ1-5, with TRBD1 matching 7 bases. In DNA form, the CDR3 reads TGCAGTGCTGGGGACAGTGATCAGCCCCAGCATTTT. This codes for CSAGDSDQPQHF.